The present TCR beta chain was sequenced within a study of CD8 T cells in Susac syndrome. On the study more broadly: Patients with Susac syndrome were therapy-naive, on corticosteroids, or on intravenous immunoglobulin alone at blood draw.

Random hexamers served to reverse transcribe about 0.5 to 1 ug RNA. From the immunoSEQ multiplex PCR reads, TCRdb called clonotypes with MiXCR, one entry per CDR3 protein. The data contain approximately 190,000 distinct CDR3 sequences, almost 96% of them seen just once; the ten biggest clones take up approximately 0.098%. CDR1 is DFQATT, CDR2 SNEGSKA, per germline (reference sequence). The V and J ends lost 4 bases and 6 bases respectively, with 13 bases between them. This CDR3 contains 13 residues. The table lists this clonotype with a count of one. High-throughput TCR beta sequencing covered peripheral CD8+ and CD4+ T cells.

The V gene is TRBV20-1, the J gene TRBJ2-1; D may correspond to TRBD1 or TRBD2 (5 bases each). The TCR was taken from a human donor with Susac syndrome. The sample comprised CD4+ T cells from PBMCs. The CDR3 here is CSAMGDLANEQFF. In nucleotides, the CDR3 is TGCAGTGCTATGGGGGACCTAGCCAATGAGCAGTTCTTC.